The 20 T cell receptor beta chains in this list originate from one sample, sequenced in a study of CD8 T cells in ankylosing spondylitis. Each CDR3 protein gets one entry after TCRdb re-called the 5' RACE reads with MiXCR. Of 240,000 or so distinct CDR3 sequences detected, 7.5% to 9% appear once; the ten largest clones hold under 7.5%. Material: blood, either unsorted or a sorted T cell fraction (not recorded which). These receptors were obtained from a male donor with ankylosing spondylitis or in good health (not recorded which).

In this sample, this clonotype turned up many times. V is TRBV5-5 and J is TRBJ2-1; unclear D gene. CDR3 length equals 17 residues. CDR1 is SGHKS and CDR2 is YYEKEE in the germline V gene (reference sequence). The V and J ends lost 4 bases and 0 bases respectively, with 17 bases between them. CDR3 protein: CASSPEGYVASYNEQFF. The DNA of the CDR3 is TGTGCCAGCAGCCCTGAAGGCTACGTAGCCTCCTACAATGAGCAGTTCTTC.

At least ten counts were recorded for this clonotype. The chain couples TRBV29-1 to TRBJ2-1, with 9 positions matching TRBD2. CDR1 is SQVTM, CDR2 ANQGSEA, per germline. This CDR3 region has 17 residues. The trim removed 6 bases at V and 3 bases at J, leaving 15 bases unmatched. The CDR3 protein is CSVEGVSGSEGYNEQFF. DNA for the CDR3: TGCAGCGTGGAGGGGGTTAGCGGGAGTGAGGGCTACAATGAGCAGTTCTTC.

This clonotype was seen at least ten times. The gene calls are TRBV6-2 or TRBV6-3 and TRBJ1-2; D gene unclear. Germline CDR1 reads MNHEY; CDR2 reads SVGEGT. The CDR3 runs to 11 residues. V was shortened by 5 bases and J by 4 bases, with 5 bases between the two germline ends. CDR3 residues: CASSQAYGYTF. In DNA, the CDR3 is TGTGCCAGCAGTCAGGCCTATGGCTACACCTTC.

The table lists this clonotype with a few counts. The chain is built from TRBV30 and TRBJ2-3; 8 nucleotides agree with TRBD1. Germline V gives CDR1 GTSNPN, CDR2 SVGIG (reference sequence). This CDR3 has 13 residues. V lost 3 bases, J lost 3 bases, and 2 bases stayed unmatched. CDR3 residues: CAWSRGRTDTQYF. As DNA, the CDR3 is TGTGCCTGGAGCAGGGGGCGAACAGATACGCAGTATTTT.

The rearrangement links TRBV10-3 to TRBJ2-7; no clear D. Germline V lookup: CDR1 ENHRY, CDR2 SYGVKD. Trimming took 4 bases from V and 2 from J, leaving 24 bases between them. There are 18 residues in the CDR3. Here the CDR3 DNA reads TGTGCCATCAGTGTCTCCCCCGAGGCCGAGCTCACGACCTACGAGCAGTACTTC. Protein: CAISVSPEAELTTYEQYF.

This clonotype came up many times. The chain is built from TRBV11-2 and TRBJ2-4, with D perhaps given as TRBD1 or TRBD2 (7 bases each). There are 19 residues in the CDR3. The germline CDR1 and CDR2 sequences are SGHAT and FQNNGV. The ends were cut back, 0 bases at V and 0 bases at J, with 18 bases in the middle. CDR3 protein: CASSLDRGGRPLAKNIQYF. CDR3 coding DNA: TGTGCCAGCAGCTTAGACAGGGGGGGGAGACCACTAGCCAAAAACATTCAGTACTTC.

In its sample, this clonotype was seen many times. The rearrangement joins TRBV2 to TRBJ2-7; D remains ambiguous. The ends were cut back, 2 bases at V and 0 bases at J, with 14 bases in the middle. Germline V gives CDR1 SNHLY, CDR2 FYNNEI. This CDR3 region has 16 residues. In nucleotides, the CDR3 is TGTGCCAGCAGTGAACGGATTGGAGCTCGCTCCTACGAGCAGTACTTC. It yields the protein CASSERIGARSYEQYF.

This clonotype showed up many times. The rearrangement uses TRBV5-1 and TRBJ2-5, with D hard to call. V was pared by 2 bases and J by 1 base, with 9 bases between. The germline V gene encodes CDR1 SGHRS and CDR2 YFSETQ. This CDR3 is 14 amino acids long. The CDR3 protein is CASSFRMTQETQYF. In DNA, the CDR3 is TGCGCCAGCAGCTTCCGAATGACCCAAGAGACCCAGTACTTC.

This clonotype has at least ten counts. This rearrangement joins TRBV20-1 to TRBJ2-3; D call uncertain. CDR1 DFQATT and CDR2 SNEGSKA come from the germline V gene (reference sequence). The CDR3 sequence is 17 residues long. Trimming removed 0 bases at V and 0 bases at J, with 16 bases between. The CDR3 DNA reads TGCAGTGCTAGAGATAGTTTAGGCGGAACCAGCACAGATACGCAGTATTTT. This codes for CSARDSLGGTSTDTQYF.

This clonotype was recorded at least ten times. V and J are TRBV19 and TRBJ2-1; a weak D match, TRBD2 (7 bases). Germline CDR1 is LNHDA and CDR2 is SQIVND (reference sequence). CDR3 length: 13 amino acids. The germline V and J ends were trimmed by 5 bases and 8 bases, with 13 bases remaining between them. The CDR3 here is CASSPGGLDEQFF. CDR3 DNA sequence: TGTGCCAGTAGTCCGGGGGGCTTGGATGAGCAGTTCTTC.

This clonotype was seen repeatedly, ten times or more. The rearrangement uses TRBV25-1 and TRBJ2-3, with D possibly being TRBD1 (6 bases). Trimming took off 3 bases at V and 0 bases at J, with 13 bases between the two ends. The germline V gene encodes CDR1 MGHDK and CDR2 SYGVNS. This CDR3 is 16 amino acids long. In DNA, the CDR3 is TGTGCCAGCAGTGACCTCGGACAGTCAAGCACAGATACGCAGTATTTT. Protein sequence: CASSDLGQSSTDTQYF.

As DNA, the CDR3 is TGTGCCAGTAGTATAGAACGGATCCCCCGGCAACAGCCCCAGCATTTT. This encodes CASSIERIPRQQPQHF. This chain connects TRBV19 to TRBJ1-5; the D is unclear. Trimming removed 0 bases from V and 7 bases from J, with 16 bases in between. Germline-derived CDR1 and CDR2 are LNHDA and SQIVND (reference sequence). The CDR3 extends over 16 amino acids.

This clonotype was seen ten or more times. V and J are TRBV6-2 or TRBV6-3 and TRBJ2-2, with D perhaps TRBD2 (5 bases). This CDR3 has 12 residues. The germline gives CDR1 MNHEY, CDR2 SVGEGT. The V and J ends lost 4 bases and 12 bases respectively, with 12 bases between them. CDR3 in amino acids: CASSLGRMKLFF. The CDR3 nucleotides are TGTGCCAGCAGTTTGGGGAGAATGAAGCTGTTTTTT.

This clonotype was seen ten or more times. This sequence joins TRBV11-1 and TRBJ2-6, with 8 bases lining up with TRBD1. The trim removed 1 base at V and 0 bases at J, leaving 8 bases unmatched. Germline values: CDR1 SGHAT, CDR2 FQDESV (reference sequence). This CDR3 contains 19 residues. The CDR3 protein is CASSLDHGQGLSGANVLTF. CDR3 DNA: TGTGCCAGCAGCTTAGACCACGGACAGGGCCTCTCTGGGGCCAACGTCCTGACTTTC. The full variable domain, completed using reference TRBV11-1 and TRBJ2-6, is EAEVAQSPRYKITEKSQAVAFWCDPISGHATLYWYRQILGQGPELLVQFQDESVVDDSQLPKDRFSAERLKGVDSTLKIQPAELGDSAMYLCASSLDHGQGLSGANVLTFGAGSRLTVL.

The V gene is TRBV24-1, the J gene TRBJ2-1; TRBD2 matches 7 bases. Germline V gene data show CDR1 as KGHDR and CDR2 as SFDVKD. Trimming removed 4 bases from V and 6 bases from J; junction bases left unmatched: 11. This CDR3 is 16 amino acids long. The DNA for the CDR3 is TGTGCCACCAGTGAGCGTACTAGCGCCTCTCTCAATGAGCAGTTCTTC. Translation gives CATSERTSASLNEQFF.

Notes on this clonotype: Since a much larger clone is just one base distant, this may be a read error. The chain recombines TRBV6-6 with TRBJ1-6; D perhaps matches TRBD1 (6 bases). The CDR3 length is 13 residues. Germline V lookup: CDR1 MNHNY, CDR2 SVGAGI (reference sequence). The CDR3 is CATRAGDNPPLHF. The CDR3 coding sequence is TGTGCCACCAGGGCAGGGGATAATCCACCCCTCCACTTT.

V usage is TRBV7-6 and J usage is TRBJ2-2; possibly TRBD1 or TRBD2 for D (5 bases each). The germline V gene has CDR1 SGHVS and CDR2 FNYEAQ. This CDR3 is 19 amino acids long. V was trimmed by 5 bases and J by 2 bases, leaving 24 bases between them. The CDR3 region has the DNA TGTGCCAGCAGCCGTATTGGGCGTATGGGGGAGACTAACACCGGGGAGCTGTTTTTT. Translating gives CASSRIGRMGETNTGELFF. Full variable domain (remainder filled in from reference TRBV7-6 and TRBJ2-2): GAGVSQSPRYKVTKRGQDVALRCDPISGHVSLYWYRQALGQGPEFLTYFNYEAQQDKSGLPNDRFSAERPEGSISTLTIQRTEQRDSAMYRCASSRIGRMGETNTGELFFGEGSRLTVL.

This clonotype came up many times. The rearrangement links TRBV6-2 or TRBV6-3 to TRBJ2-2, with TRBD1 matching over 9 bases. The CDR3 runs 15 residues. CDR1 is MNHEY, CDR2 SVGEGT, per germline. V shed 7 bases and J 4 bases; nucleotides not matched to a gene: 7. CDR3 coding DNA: TGTGCCAGCAAAACCCGGGACAGGGTCACCGGGGAGCTGTTTTTT. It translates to CASKTRDRVTGELFF.

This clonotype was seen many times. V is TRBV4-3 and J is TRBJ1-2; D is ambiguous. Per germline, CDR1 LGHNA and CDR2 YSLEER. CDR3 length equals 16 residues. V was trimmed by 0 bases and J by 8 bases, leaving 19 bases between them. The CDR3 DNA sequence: TGCGCCAGCAGCCAAGATGTCGGTATCCAAGAGGGAGGCTACACCTTC. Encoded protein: CASSQDVGIQEGGYTF.

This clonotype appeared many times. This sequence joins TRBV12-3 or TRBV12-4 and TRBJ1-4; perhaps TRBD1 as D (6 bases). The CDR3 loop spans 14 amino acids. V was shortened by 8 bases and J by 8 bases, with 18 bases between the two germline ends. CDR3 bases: TGTGCCAGCTCGTCAGGGGTGATGGGGGAAAAACTGTTTTTT. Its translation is CASSSGVMGEKLFF.